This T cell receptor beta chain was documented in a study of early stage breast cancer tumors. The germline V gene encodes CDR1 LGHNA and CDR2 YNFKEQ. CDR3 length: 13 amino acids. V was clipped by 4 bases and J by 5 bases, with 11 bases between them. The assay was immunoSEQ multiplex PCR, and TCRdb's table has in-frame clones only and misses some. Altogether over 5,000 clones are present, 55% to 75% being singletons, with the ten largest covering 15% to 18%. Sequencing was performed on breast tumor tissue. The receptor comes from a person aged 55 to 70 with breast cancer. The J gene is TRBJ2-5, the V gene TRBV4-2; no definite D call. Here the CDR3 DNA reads TGTGCCAGCAGCCGAGACCCCCTTGAGACCCAGTACTTC. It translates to CASSRDPLETQYF.